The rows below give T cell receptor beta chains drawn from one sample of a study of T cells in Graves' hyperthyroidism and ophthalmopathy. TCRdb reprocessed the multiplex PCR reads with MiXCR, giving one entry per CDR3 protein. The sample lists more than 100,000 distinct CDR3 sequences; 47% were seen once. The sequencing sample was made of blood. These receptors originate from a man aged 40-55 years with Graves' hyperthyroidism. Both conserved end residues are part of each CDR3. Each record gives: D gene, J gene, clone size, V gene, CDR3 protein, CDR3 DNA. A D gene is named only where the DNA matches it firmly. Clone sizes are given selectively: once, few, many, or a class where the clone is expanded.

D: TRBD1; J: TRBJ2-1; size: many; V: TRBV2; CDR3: CASNFRGYNEQFF; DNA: TGTGCCAGCAACTTCAGGGGGTACAATGAGCAGTTCTTC
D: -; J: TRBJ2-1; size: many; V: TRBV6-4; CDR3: CASSDSHDYNEQFF; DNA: TGTGCCAGCAGTGACTCTCATGACTACAATGAGCAGTTCTTC
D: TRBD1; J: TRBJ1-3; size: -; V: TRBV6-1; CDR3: CASSGTGEGGNTIYF; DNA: TGTGCCAGCAGTGGGACAGGGGAGGGAGGAAACACCATATATTTT
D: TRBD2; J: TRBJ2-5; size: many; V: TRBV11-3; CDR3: CASSPGGVGETQYF; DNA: TGTGCCAGCAGCCCTGGGGGGGTTGGCGAGACCCAGTACTTC
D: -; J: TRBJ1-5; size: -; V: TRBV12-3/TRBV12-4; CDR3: CASSIWAAGFQPQHF; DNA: TGTGCCAGCAGTATATGGGCCGCGGGGTTTCAGCCCCAGCATTTT
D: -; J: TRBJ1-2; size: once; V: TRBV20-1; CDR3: CSARVALAKTYTF; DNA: TGCAGTGCTAGAGTGGCCCTAGCGAAGACCTACACCTTC
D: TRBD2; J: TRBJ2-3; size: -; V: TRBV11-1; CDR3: CASSSTSGGVDTQYF; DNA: TGTGCCAGCAGCTCGACTAGCGGAGGGGTAGATACGCAGTATTTT
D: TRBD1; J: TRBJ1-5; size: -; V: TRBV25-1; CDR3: CASSGNLETGRNQPQHF; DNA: TGTGCCAGCAGTGGCAACCTCGAGACAGGGAGGAATCAGCCCCAGCATTTT
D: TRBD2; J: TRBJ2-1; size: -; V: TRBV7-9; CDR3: CASSPAPAGGYNEQFF; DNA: TGTGCCAGCTCACCGGCCCCAGCGGGGGGGTACAATGAGCAGTTCTTC
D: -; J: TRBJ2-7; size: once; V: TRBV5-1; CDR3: CASGLASSREQYF; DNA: TGCGCCAGCGGCTTGGCTTCTTCGAGGGAGCAGTACTTC
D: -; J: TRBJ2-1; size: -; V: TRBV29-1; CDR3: CSVVAGRRPYNEQFF; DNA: TGCAGCGTTGTAGCCGGGAGAAGACCCTACAATGAGCAGTTCTTC
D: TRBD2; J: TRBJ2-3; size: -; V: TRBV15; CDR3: CATSTGLGATDTQYF; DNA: TGTGCCACCAGCACGGGACTAGGGGCCACAGATACGCAGTATTTT
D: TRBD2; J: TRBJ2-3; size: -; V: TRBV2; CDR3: CASSVAGGRDTQYF; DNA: TGTGCCAGCAGTGTTGCGGGGGGGAGAGATACGCAGTATTTT
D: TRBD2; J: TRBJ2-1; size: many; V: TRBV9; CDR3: CASSVGLRETSPSTEQFF; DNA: TGTGCCAGCAGCGTAGGTCTACGTGAGACTAGCCCATCCACTGAGCAGTTCTTC
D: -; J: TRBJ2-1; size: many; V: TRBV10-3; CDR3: CAISVGGPNNEQFF; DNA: TGTGCCATCAGTGTCGGGGGGCCAAACAATGAGCAGTTCTTC
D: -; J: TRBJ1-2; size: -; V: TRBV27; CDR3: CASSLTALYGYTF; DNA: TGTGCCAGCAGTTTAACAGCTCTCTATGGCTACACCTTC
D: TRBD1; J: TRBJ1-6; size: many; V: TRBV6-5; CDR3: CASRGTGDNSPLHF; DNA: TGTGCCAGCAGGGGGACAGGAGATAATTCACCCCTCCACTTT
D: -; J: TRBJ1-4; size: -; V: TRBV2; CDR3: CASSPQGLGSEKLFF; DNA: TGTGCCAGCAGTCCCCAGGGACTGGGGAGTGAAAAACTGTTTTTT
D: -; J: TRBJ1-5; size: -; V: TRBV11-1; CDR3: CASSLGPKGNQPQHF; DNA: TGTGCCAGCAGCTTAGGGCCAAAGGGAAATCAGCCCCAGCATTTT
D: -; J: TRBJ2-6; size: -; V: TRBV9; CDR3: CASSVGGQRLDGANVLTF; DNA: TGTGCCAGCAGCGTAGGGGGACAAAGGTTGGATGGGGCCAACGTCCTGACTTTC
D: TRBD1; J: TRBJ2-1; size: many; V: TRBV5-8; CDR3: CASSRGQGGKDEQFF; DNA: TGTGCCAGCAGCAGGGGACAGGGGGGAAAGGATGAGCAGTTCTTC
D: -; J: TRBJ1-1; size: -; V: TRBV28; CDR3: CASSLPRGASGPNTEAFF; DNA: TGTGCCAGCAGTTTACCCAGGGGCGCTTCGGGCCCCAACACTGAAGCTTTCTTT
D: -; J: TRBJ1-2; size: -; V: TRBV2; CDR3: CASSTYWGRANYGYTF; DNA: TGTGCCAGCAGTACGTACTGGGGCAGGGCTAACTATGGCTACACCTTC
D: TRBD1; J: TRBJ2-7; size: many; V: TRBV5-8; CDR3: CASSLGGGGYEQYF; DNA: TGTGCCAGCAGCTTGGGAGGGGGCGGGTACGAGCAGTACTTC
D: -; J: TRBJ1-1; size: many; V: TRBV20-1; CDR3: CSARSGVGTEAFF; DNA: TGCAGTGCTAGGAGCGGGGTGGGCACTGAAGCTTTCTTT
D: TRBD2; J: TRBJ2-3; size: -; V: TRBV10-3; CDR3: CAISAPGYSGGPADTQYF; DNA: TGTGCCATCAGTGCCCCCGGTTATTCGGGAGGGCCGGCAGATACGCAGTATTTT
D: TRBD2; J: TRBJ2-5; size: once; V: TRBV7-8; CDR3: CASSLKGGGRAGETQYF; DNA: TGTGCCAGCAGCTTAAAGGGGGGCGGGAGGGCCGGGGAGACCCAGTACTTC
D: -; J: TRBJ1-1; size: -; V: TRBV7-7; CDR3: CASSLGQTTEAFF; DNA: TGTGCCAGCAGCTTGGGACAAACCACTGAAGCTTTCTTT
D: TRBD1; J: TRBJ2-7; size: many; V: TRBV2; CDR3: CASGTVDEQYF; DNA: TGTGCCAGCGGGACAGTAGACGAGCAGTACTTC
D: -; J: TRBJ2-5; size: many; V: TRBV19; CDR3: CATRQAGETQYF; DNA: TGTGCCACCCGACAGGCTGGAGAGACCCAGTACTTC
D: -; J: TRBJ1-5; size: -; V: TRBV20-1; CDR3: CSARGSGGFSYEHF; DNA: TGCAGTGCTAGAGGAAGCGGGGGGTTCAGCTACGAGCATTTT
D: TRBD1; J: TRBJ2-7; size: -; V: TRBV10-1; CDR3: CASSGQGEPPYEQYF; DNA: TGCGCCAGCAGTGGACAGGGCGAACCTCCCTACGAGCAGTACTTC
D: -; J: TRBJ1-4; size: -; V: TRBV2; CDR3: CASRPQHTGGEKLFF; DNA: TGTGCCAGCAGACCCCAGCACACCGGGGGTGAAAAACTGTTTTTT
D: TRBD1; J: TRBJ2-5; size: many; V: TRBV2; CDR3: CASTGGWETQYF; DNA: TGTGCCAGTACAGGGGGATGGGAGACCCAGTACTTC
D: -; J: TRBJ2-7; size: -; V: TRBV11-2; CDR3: CASSLGAGALSHEQYF; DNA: TGTGCCAGCAGCTTAGGGGCGGGGGCCCTCTCCCACGAGCAGTACTTC
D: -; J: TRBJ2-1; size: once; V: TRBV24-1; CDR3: CATRTRDTNEQFF; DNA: TGTGCCACCAGAACCCGGGACACCAATGAGCAGTTCTTC
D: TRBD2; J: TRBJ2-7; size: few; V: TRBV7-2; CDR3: CASSYPRASGGLERYEQYF; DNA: TGTGCCAGCAGTTACCCCCGGGCTAGCGGGGGGTTAGAGCGCTACGAGCAGTACTTC
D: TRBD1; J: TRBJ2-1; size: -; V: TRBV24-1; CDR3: CASSRRQGSWDEQFF; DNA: TGTGCCAGCAGCCGAAGACAGGGTAGCTGGGATGAGCAGTTCTTC
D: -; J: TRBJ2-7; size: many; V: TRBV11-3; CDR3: CASSLASYYEQYF; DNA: TGTGCCAGCAGCTTAGCCAGCTACTACGAGCAGTACTTC
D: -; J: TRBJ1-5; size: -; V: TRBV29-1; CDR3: CSLGANQPQHF; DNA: TGCAGCTTAGGCGCCAATCAGCCCCAGCATTTT
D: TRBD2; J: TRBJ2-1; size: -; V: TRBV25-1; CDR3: CASTEHPSGSGSYNEQFF; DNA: TGTGCCAGCACCGAGCATCCTAGCGGGAGTGGCTCCTACAATGAGCAGTTCTTC
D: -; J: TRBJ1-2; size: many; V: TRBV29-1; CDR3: CSVEEGGGTYGYTF; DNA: TGCAGCGTTGAAGAGGGGGGGGGCACCTATGGCTACACCTTC